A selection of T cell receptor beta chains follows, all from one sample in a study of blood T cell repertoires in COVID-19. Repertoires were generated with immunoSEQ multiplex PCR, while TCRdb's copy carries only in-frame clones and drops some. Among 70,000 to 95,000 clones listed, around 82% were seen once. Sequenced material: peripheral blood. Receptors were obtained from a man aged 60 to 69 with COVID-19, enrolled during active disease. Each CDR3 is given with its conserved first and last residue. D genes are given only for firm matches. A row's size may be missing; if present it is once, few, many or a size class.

CDR3nt: TGTGCCAGCAGCGTATCGCCGGGACAGGGCGTGTACGAGCAGTACTTC
CDR3aa: CASSVSPGQGVYEQYF
d_gene: TRBD1
abundance: -
j_gene: TRBJ2-7
v_gene: TRBV9

CDR3nt: TGCAGCGGGTCGACAGGGGGAAGCTCCTACGAGCAGTACTTC
CDR3aa: CSGSTGGSSYEQYF
d_gene: TRBD1
abundance: -
j_gene: TRBJ2-7
v_gene: TRBV29-1

CDR3nt: TGTGCCAGCAGCCCATCCCCGCTTCAGGCGAACACTGAAGCTTTCTTT
CDR3aa: CASSPSPLQANTEAFF
d_gene: -
abundance: -
j_gene: TRBJ1-1
v_gene: TRBV5-6

CDR3nt: TGTGCCAGCAGCGACAGGGGGGGTAGCACAGATACGCAGTATTTT
CDR3aa: CASSDRGGSTDTQYF
d_gene: TRBD1
abundance: -
j_gene: TRBJ2-3
v_gene: TRBV6-2/TRBV6-3

CDR3nt: TGTGCCAGCAGTCCGGGACAGGTAGTGACAGATACGCAGTATTTT
CDR3aa: CASSPGQVVTDTQYF
d_gene: TRBD1
abundance: -
j_gene: TRBJ2-3
v_gene: TRBV6-5

CDR3nt: TGCACCATGCCGTCGACGAATCTTACTAGCGGGAGGGGCACCGGGGAGCTGTTTTTT
CDR3aa: CTMPSTNLTSGRGTGELFF
d_gene: -
abundance: few
j_gene: TRBJ2-2
v_gene: TRBV1

CDR3nt: TGTGCCAGCAGTGCCTCAGGGGGCACAGAGCAGTTCTTC
CDR3aa: CASSASGGTEQFF
d_gene: TRBD1
abundance: -
j_gene: TRBJ2-1
v_gene: TRBV25-1

CDR3nt: TGTGCCAGCAGCACCGCGGCGGCAACTAATGAAAAACTGTTTTTT
CDR3aa: CASSTAAATNEKLFF
d_gene: -
abundance: -
j_gene: TRBJ1-4
v_gene: TRBV5-6

CDR3nt: TGTGCCAGCAGTGACTCGAGTCGGGGGACTGAAGCTTTCTTT
CDR3aa: CASSDSSRGTEAFF
d_gene: -
abundance: many
j_gene: TRBJ1-1
v_gene: TRBV6-4

CDR3nt: TGTGCCAGCCAAGCCTGGGGGGACGTTAATGAAAAACTGTTTTTT
CDR3aa: CASQAWGDVNEKLFF
d_gene: -
abundance: few
j_gene: TRBJ1-4
v_gene: TRBV7-9

CDR3nt: TGTGCCACCAGCAGACCCTTCGGCGAGCAGTACTTC
CDR3aa: CATSRPFGEQYF
d_gene: -
abundance: once
j_gene: TRBJ2-7
v_gene: TRBV15

CDR3nt: TGTGCCAGCAGATCAGACAGGGGGGGGAAGACCCAGTACTTC
CDR3aa: CASRSDRGGKTQYF
d_gene: TRBD1
abundance: -
j_gene: TRBJ2-5
v_gene: TRBV5-4

CDR3nt: TGTGCCAGCAGTGCCACAGGGGCAGGACAAGAGACCCAGTACTTC
CDR3aa: CASSATGAGQETQYF
d_gene: TRBD1
abundance: -
j_gene: TRBJ2-5
v_gene: TRBV27

CDR3nt: TGTGCCAGCAGCTTAGTAGGCAGGGAACAAATTAATGAAAAACTGTTTTTT
CDR3aa: CASSLVGREQINEKLFF
d_gene: -
abundance: -
j_gene: TRBJ1-4
v_gene: TRBV7-9

CDR3nt: TGTGCCAGCAGCTTAGCGGGAGGAGAGACCCAGTACTTC
CDR3aa: CASSLAGGETQYF
d_gene: -
abundance: -
j_gene: TRBJ2-5
v_gene: TRBV7-9

CDR3nt: TGTGCCAGCAGCTGGGGGGAGATCTCCTACAATGAGCAGTTCTTC
CDR3aa: CASSWGEISYNEQFF
d_gene: -
abundance: -
j_gene: TRBJ2-1
v_gene: TRBV5-8

CDR3nt: TGTGCCAGCAGTCGAGAGGGCGGGCGGAACACTGAAGCTTTCTTT
CDR3aa: CASSREGGRNTEAFF
d_gene: -
abundance: once
j_gene: TRBJ1-1
v_gene: TRBV6-5

CDR3nt: TGTGCCAGCAGCGCAGAAACAGGGTCCAACACTGAAGCTTTCTTT
CDR3aa: CASSAETGSNTEAFF
d_gene: -
abundance: -
j_gene: TRBJ1-1
v_gene: TRBV6-5

CDR3nt: TGCGCCAGCAGCCAAGATTTTAGCGAAACCTACAATGAGCAGTTCTTC
CDR3aa: CASSQDFSETYNEQFF
d_gene: -
abundance: -
j_gene: TRBJ2-1
v_gene: TRBV4-3

CDR3nt: TGTGCCAGCAGCCCTCGGACAGGGGTCGGCTACACCTTC
CDR3aa: CASSPRTGVGYTF
d_gene: TRBD1
abundance: -
j_gene: TRBJ1-2
v_gene: TRBV7-8

CDR3nt: TGTGCCACCAGGGGGAGTGGGGAGCTGTTTTTT
CDR3aa: CATRGSGELFF
d_gene: TRBD1
abundance: -
j_gene: TRBJ2-2
v_gene: TRBV6-5

CDR3nt: TGTGCCAGTAGTCAAACAGCTTCCTATGGCTACACCTTC
CDR3aa: CASSQTASYGYTF
d_gene: -
abundance: once
j_gene: TRBJ1-2
v_gene: TRBV19

CDR3nt: TGTGCCAGTAGTATGATGACGGGGGCTAATGAAAAACTGTTTTTT
CDR3aa: CASSMMTGANEKLFF
d_gene: -
abundance: -
j_gene: TRBJ1-4
v_gene: TRBV19

CDR3nt: TGCGCCAGCAGCCAAGATCTCGGGTCATTCACTGAAGCTTTCTTT
CDR3aa: CASSQDLGSFTEAFF
d_gene: -
abundance: many
j_gene: TRBJ1-1
v_gene: TRBV4-3

CDR3nt: TGTGCCAGCTCACCATACGTCGGAGGCCGCACTGAAGCTTTCTTT
CDR3aa: CASSPYVGGRTEAFF
d_gene: -
abundance: -
j_gene: TRBJ1-1
v_gene: TRBV18

CDR3nt: TGTGCCAGCAGCTTAGGAGGCTTTTCGAGCAATGAGCAGTTCTTC
CDR3aa: CASSLGGFSSNEQFF
d_gene: -
abundance: -
j_gene: TRBJ2-1
v_gene: TRBV7-3

CDR3nt: TGTGCCAGCAGCTACCCAGAGGGCGGCCTCTACGAGCAGTACTTC
CDR3aa: CASSYPEGGLYEQYF
d_gene: -
abundance: few
j_gene: TRBJ2-7
v_gene: TRBV11-2

CDR3nt: TGTGCCACCAGTGATGCCAGGGTCAATCAGCCCCAGCATTTT
CDR3aa: CATSDARVNQPQHF
d_gene: -
abundance: -
j_gene: TRBJ1-5
v_gene: TRBV24-1

CDR3nt: TGTGCCAGCAGCTTATCGGGCAGGGGGCTAGAGAACTATGGCTACACCTTC
CDR3aa: CASSLSGRGLENYGYTF
d_gene: TRBD1
abundance: -
j_gene: TRBJ1-2
v_gene: TRBV7-9